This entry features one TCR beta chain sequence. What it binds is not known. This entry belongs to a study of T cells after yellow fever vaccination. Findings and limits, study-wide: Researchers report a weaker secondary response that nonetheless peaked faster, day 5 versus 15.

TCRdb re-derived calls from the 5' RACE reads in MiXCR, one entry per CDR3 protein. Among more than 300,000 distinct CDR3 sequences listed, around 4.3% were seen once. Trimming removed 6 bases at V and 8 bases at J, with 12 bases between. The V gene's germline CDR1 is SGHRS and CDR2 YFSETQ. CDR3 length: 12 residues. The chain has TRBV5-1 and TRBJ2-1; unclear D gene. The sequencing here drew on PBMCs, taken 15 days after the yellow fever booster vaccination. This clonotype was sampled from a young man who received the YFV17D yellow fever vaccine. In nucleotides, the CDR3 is TGCGCCAGCACCTCGGGCGGCTATGAGCAGTTCTTC. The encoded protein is CASTSGGYEQFF. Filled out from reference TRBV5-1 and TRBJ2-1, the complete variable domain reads KAGVTQTPRYLIKTRGQQVTLSCSPISGHRSVSWYQQTPGQGLQFLFEYFSETQRNKGNFPGRFSGRQFSNSRSEMNVSTLELGDSALYLCASTSGGYEQFFGPGTRLTVL.